Listed below are T cell receptor beta chains from one sample, sequenced in a study of blood T cells in healthy people across ages. From the 5' RACE reads, TCRdb called clonotypes with MiXCR, one entry per CDR3 protein. This sample carries more than 1.4 million distinct CDR3 sequences, 42% of them seen once, and the ten largest clones take 7.9%. The specimen sequenced was blood. The receptor set was obtained from a young woman in good health. CDR3s include the opening cysteine and the closing phenylalanine or tryptophan. Each record gives: J gene, V gene, D gene, clone size, CDR3 DNA, CDR3 protein. The D gene is left open where the match is weak. The size entry is marked missing in some rows and otherwise reads once, few, many or a size class.

J gene: TRBJ2-5
V gene: TRBV6-2/TRBV6-3
D gene: TRBD2
clone size: NA
CDR3 DNA: TGTGCCAGCAGTTACGGTTCCCGGGGGGGAGGTCAAGAGACCCAGTACTTC
CDR3 protein: CASSYGSRGGGQETQYF

J gene: TRBJ1-2
V gene: TRBV20-1
D gene: NA
clone size: NA
CDR3 DNA: TGCAGTGCTACAGGACCGGGAGGGAGTGGCAGGGTGAATGGCTACACCTTC
CDR3 protein: CSATGPGGSGRVNGYTF

J gene: TRBJ1-4
V gene: TRBV12-3/TRBV12-4
D gene: NA
clone size: NA
CDR3 DNA: TGTGCCAGCAGTTCGCGAAGACGGGGACTTATTGAAAAACTGTTTTTT
CDR3 protein: CASSSRRRGLIEKLFF

J gene: TRBJ2-7
V gene: TRBV2
D gene: NA
clone size: few
CDR3 DNA: TGTGCCAGCAGGGGCGAGCCCTACGAGCAGTACTTC
CDR3 protein: CASRGEPYEQYF

J gene: TRBJ2-3
V gene: TRBV5-1
D gene: TRBD2
clone size: few
CDR3 DNA: TGCGCCAGCAGCCCGCGGGAGTCCTCCCCAGATACGCAGTATTTT
CDR3 protein: CASSPRESSPDTQYF

J gene: TRBJ2-1
V gene: TRBV7-9
D gene: NA
clone size: NA
CDR3 DNA: TGTGCCAGCAACTCAAGGACAGCCCAAGAGACCCAGTTCTTC
CDR3 protein: CASNSRTAQETQFF

J gene: TRBJ2-3
V gene: TRBV20-1
D gene: TRBD2
clone size: NA
CDR3 DNA: TGCAGTGCTCTCCGCGGGAGTGTCTCAGATACGCAGTATTTT
CDR3 protein: CSALRGSVSDTQYF

J gene: TRBJ1-5
V gene: TRBV10-2
D gene: NA
clone size: NA
CDR3 DNA: TGCGCCAGCAGTGAATCGTTCGGGCTCAATCAGCCCCAGCATTTT
CDR3 protein: CASSESFGLNQPQHF

J gene: TRBJ1-2
V gene: TRBV28
D gene: NA
clone size: NA
CDR3 DNA: TGTGCCAGCAGTCTCCCTTTGGTTGGCTACACCTTC
CDR3 protein: CASSLPLVGYTF

J gene: TRBJ2-5
V gene: TRBV20-1
D gene: NA
clone size: NA
CDR3 DNA: TGCAGTGCTAGTGCTACCCTTCAAGAGACCCAGTACTTC
CDR3 protein: CSASATLQETQYF

J gene: TRBJ2-7
V gene: TRBV20-1
D gene: NA
clone size: once
CDR3 DNA: TGCAGTGCTAGAGATCCTGACTCAACATGGGAGCAGTACTTC
CDR3 protein: CSARDPDSTWEQYF

J gene: TRBJ2-5
V gene: TRBV10-2
D gene: TRBD2
clone size: NA
CDR3 DNA: TGCGCCAGCCGGGAGGGAGTAGTGGAGACCCAGTACTTC
CDR3 protein: CASREGVVETQYF

J gene: TRBJ2-7
V gene: TRBV6-1
D gene: NA
clone size: NA
CDR3 DNA: TGTGCCAGCAACGGGAACGAGCAGTACTTC
CDR3 protein: CASNGNEQYF

J gene: TRBJ2-5
V gene: TRBV7-2
D gene: NA
clone size: NA
CDR3 DNA: TGTGCCAGCAGCTTGGTCCGAGATTACCAGGAGACCCAGTACTTC
CDR3 protein: CASSLVRDYQETQYF

J gene: TRBJ2-3
V gene: TRBV5-1
D gene: TRBD2
clone size: NA
CDR3 DNA: TGCGCCAGCAGCGACCTAGCGGGGGCCAGCACAGGTACGCAGTATTTT
CDR3 protein: CASSDLAGASTGTQYF

J gene: TRBJ2-7
V gene: TRBV6-2/TRBV6-3
D gene: NA
clone size: few
CDR3 DNA: TGTGCCAGCGCCGAGTATCCTGGGCCCTCCTACGAGCAGTACTTC
CDR3 protein: CASAEYPGPSYEQYF

J gene: TRBJ2-7
V gene: TRBV11-2
D gene: NA
clone size: few
CDR3 DNA: TGTGCCAGCAGTCCAAACCGGGAACAAGTAGGGCGCATGTACTTC
CDR3 protein: CASSPNREQVGRMYF

J gene: TRBJ2-7
V gene: TRBV10-3
D gene: NA
clone size: NA
CDR3 DNA: TGTGCCATCAGAGGGCGGAGCTCCTACGAGCAGTACTTC
CDR3 protein: CAIRGRSSYEQYF

J gene: TRBJ2-7
V gene: TRBV9
D gene: TRBD2
clone size: NA
CDR3 DNA: TGTGCCAGCAGCGTAGCCTTCGCTAGCGGGAGGGAAGAGCAGTACTTC
CDR3 protein: CASSVAFASGREEQYF

J gene: TRBJ2-3
V gene: TRBV29-1
D gene: TRBD2
clone size: few
CDR3 DNA: TGCAGCGTAGAAGCGGGAGAGGCAGATACGCAGTATTTT
CDR3 protein: CSVEAGEADTQYF

J gene: TRBJ2-3
V gene: TRBV18
D gene: NA
clone size: few
CDR3 DNA: TGTGCCAGCTCACCCCCGGGACTCCCAGATACGCAGTATTTT
CDR3 protein: CASSPPGLPDTQYF

J gene: TRBJ2-3
V gene: TRBV5-1
D gene: NA
clone size: NA
CDR3 DNA: TGCGCCAGCTCCGGGGGGCCAATCACAGATACGCAGTATTTT
CDR3 protein: CASSGGPITDTQYF

J gene: TRBJ2-2
V gene: TRBV4-2
D gene: NA
clone size: NA
CDR3 DNA: TGTGCCAGCAGCCAAGCTGTCCAAATGAACACCGGGGAGCTGTTTTTT
CDR3 protein: CASSQAVQMNTGELFF

J gene: TRBJ2-1
V gene: TRBV29-1
D gene: TRBD2
clone size: many
CDR3 DNA: TGCAGCGTTGTCCCGACTAGCGGGGTCTACAATGAGCAGTTCTTC
CDR3 protein: CSVVPTSGVYNEQFF